The clone carrying this TCR beta chain was detected only a few times. Its antigen is undetermined. Incorporated into the TCR beta cDNA libraries were unique molecular identifiers, which served to reduce PCR and sequencing biases. Each CDR3 protein is one row after TCRdb ran MiXCR on the PCR reads. The table has about 680,000 distinct CDR3 sequences, approximately 59% seen once; the top ten hold about 11%. The V gene lost 6 bases and the J gene lost 5 bases, with 13 bases spanning the gap. Germline values: CDR1 DFQATT, CDR2 SNEGSKA (reference sequence). The CDR3 loop spans 12 amino acids. This record comes from a study of post-analysis software for immune sequencing data. The study's findings and limits: For normalized Chao1 diversity, multiple sclerosis patients scored significantly lower than controls did. With TRBV5-6, TRBV5-1 and TRBV20-1 included, roughly five TRBV segments were more frequent in patients than in controls. Pronounced co-clustering by F measure was evident among identically batched samples.

Sequencing was performed on blood. The chain employs TRBV20-1 and TRBJ2-5; no definite D call. The TCR comes from a girl aged 2 to 9 with multiple sclerosis. CDR3 amino acids: CSAEAEPETQYF. As DNA, the CDR3 is TGCAGTGCAGAAGCCGAACCGGAGACCCAGTACTTC.